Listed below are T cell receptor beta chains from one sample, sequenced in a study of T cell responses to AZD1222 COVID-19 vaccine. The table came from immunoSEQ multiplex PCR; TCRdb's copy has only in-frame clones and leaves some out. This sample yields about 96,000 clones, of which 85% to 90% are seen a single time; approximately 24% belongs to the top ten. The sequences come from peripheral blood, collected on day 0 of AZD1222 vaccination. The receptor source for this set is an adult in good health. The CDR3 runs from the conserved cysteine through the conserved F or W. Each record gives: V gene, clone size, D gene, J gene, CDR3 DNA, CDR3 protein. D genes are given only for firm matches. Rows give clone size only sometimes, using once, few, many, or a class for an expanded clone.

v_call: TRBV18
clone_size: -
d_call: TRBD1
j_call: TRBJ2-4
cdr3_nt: TGTGCCAGCTCACCGTCCGGCAGGGGGCTAATGGCCAAAAACATTCAGTACTTC
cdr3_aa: CASSPSGRGLMAKNIQYF

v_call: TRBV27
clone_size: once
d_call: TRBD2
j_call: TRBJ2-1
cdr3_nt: TGTGCCAGCAGTTCCAGACTAGCGGGAGGGTCCCTCTCCTACAATGAGCAGTTCTTC
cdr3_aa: CASSSRLAGGSLSYNEQFF

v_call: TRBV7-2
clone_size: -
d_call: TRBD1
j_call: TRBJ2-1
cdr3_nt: TGTGCCAGCAGCTCAACTACAGGGGGAAGCAATGAGCAGTTCTTC
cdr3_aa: CASSSTTGGSNEQFF

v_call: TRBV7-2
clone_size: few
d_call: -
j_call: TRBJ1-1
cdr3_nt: TGTGCCAGCAGCCCGTTAACATGGAAGGACACTGAAGCTTTCTTT
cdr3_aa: CASSPLTWKDTEAFF

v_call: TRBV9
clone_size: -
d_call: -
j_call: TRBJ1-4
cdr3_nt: TGTGCCAGCAGCGTAACAGGTGCAACTAATGAAAAACTGTTTTTT
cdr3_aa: CASSVTGATNEKLFF

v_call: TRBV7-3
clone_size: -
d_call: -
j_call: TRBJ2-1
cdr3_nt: TGTGCCAGCAGCTTAATCGCGGGGAATGAGCAGTTCTTC
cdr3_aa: CASSLIAGNEQFF

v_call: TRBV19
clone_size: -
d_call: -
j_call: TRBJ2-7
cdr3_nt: TGTGCCGTGGGGGGCGCCTACGAGCAGTACTTC
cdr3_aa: CAVGGAYEQYF

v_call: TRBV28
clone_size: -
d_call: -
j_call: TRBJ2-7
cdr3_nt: TGTGCCAGCAGCCATGACCAGGTGCTCTCCTACGAGCAGTACTTC
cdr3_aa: CASSHDQVLSYEQYF

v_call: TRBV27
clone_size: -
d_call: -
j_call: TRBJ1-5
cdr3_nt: TGTGCCAGCACCCCCGGGGTTGGCAATCAGCCCCAGCATTTT
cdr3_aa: CASTPGVGNQPQHF

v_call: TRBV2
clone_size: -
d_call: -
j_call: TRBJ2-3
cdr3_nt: TGTGCCAGCAGTGAAAGAGCAGTCCCAGGGACAGATACGCAGTATTTT
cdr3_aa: CASSERAVPGTDTQYF

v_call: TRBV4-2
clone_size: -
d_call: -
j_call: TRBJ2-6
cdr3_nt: TGTGCCAGCAGCCCTACGACAGACGCCAACGTCCTGACTTTC
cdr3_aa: CASSPTTDANVLTF

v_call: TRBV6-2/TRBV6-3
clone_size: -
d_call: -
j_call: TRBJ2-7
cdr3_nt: TGTGCCAGCAGTTACGAACGGAGCTCCTACGAGCAGTACTTC
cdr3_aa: CASSYERSSYEQYF

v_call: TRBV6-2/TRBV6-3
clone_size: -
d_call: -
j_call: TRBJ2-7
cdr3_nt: TGTGCCAGCAGTTACTCGAGATGGGGTTCCTACGAGCAGTACTTC
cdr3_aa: CASSYSRWGSYEQYF

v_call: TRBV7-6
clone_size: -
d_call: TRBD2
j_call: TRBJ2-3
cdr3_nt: TGTGCCAGCAGCTTCGGGACTAGCAGATTCACAGATACGCAGTATTTT
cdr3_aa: CASSFGTSRFTDTQYF

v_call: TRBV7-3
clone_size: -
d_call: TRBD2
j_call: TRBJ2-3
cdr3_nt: TGTGCCAGCAGCCCGGGACTAGCGGGAGGGCCAGATACGCAGTATTTT
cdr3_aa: CASSPGLAGGPDTQYF

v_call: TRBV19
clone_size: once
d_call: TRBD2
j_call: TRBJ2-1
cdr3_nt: TGTGCCAGTAGTATTTTGACTAGCGGGAATGAGCAGTTCTTC
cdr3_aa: CASSILTSGNEQFF

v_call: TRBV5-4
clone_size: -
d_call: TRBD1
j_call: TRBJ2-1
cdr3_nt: TGTGCCAGCAGAGGACAGGGGGCAGCCTACAATGAGCAGTTCTTC
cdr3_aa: CASRGQGAAYNEQFF

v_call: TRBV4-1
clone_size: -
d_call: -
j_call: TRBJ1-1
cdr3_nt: TGCGCCAGCAGCCAAGATCCTGGGGTTTACACTGAAGCTTTCTTT
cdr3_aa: CASSQDPGVYTEAFF

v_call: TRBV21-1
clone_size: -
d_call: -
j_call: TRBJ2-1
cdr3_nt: TGTGCCAGCAGCAACTCCAGGGGGAGGAGGAATGAGCAGTTCTTC
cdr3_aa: CASSNSRGRRNEQFF

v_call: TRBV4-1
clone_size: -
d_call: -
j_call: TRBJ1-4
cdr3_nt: TGCGCCAGCAGCCAAGGAGGGTTGGGTAATGAAAAACTGTTTTTT
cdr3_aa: CASSQGGLGNEKLFF

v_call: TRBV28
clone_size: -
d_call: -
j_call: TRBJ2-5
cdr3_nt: TGTGCCAGCACACCCTTGGGACCCTCGGAGACCCAGTACTTC
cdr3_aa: CASTPLGPSETQYF

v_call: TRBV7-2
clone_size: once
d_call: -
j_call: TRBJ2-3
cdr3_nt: TGTGCCAGCAGCTCTTACGTCGGCACAGATACGCAGTATTTT
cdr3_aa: CASSSYVGTDTQYF

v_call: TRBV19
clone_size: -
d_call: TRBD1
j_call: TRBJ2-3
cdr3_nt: TGTGCCAGTTGCTTGGGCTGGACAGGGGGACCAGATACGCAGTATTTT
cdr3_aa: CASCLGWTGGPDTQYF

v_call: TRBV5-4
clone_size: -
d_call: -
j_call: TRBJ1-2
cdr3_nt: TGTGCCAGCAGCCCGGGAAGGGTTGGAGCCTATGGCTACACCTTC
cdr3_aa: CASSPGRVGAYGYTF

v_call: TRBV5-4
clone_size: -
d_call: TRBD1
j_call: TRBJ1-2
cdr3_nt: TGTGCCAGCAGCTTGGCCGGGACAGGGGACTATGGCTACACCTTC
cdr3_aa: CASSLAGTGDYGYTF

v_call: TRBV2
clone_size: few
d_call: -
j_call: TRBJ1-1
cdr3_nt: TGTGCCAGCAGTGAACAGAACACTGAAGCTTTCTTT
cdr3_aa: CASSEQNTEAFF

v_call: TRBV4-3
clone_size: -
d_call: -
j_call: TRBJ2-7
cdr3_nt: TGCGCCAGCAGCCAGTCCCCCAGGGGGGATTACGAGCAGTACTTC
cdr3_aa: CASSQSPRGDYEQYF

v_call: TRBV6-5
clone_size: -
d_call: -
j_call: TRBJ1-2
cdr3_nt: TGTGCCAGCAGTACCGAGTCCCTACGGGGCTACACCTTC
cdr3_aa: CASSTESLRGYTF

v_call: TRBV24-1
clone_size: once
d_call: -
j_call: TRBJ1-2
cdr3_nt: TGTGCCACCAGTGATGCCTCCATACGAGTTGGCTACACCTTC
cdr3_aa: CATSDASIRVGYTF

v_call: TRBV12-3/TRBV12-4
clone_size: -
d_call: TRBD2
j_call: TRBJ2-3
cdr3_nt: TGTGCCAGCAGGGGCAGGGAGGGAGATACGCAGTATTTT
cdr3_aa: CASRGREGDTQYF

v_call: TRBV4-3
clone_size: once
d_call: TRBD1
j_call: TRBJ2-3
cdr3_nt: TGCGCCAGCAGCCAAGTCGGACAGGGGACCCACACAGATACGCAGTATTTT
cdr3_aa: CASSQVGQGTHTDTQYF

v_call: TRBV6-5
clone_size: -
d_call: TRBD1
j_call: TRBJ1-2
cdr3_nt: TGTGCCAGCAGTTACTTAGGACAGGGTGCTAACTATGGCTACACCTTC
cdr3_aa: CASSYLGQGANYGYTF

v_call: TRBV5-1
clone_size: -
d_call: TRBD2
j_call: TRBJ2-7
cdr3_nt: TGCGCCAGCAGCCCACTAGCGGGACAGTCCGAGCAGTACTTC
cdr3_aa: CASSPLAGQSEQYF

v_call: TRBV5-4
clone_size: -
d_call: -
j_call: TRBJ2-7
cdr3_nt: TGTGCCAGCAGCTTGGATACCACTCCTTTGCACGAGCAGTACTTC
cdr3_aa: CASSLDTTPLHEQYF

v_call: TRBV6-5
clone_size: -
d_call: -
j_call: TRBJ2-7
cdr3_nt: TGTGCCAGCAGTTATAGCAGGGCCTACTACGAGCAGTACTTC
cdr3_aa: CASSYSRAYYEQYF

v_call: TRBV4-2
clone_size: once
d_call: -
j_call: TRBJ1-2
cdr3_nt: TGTGCCAGCAGCCAAGTGAGGGTTGACTATGGCTACACCTTC
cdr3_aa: CASSQVRVDYGYTF

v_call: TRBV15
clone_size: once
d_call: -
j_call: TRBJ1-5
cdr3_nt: TGTGCCACCAGCAGAGATGGGCAGAATCAGCCCCAGCATTTT
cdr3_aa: CATSRDGQNQPQHF

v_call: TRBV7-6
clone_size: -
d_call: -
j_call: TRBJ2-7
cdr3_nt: TGTGCCAGCAGCCGGGGGCCCTACGAGCAGTACTTC
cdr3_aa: CASSRGPYEQYF

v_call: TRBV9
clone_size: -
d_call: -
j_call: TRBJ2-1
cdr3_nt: TGTGCCAGCAGCGTAGGCGGGACCAACCTCCATGAGCAGTTCTTC
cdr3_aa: CASSVGGTNLHEQFF

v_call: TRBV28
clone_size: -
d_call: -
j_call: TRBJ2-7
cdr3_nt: TGTGCCGGGTCCGGGAGCCCTACCTACGAGCAGTACTTC
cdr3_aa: CAGSGSPTYEQYF

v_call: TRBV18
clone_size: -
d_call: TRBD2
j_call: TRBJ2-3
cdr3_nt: TGTGCCAGCTCACCGGGACTAGCGGGACTCACAGATACGCAGTATTTT
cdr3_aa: CASSPGLAGLTDTQYF

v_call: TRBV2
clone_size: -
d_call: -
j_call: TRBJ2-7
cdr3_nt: TGTGCCAGCAGATCCGGAGCTTCCTACGAGCAGTACTTC
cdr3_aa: CASRSGASYEQYF

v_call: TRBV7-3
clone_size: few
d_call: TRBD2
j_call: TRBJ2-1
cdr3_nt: TGTGCCAGCAGCTTAGAGGCTAGCGGGCCTGATGAGCAGTTCTTC
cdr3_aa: CASSLEASGPDEQFF

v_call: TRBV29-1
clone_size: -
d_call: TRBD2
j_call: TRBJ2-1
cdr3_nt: TGCAGCGTTGGACTAGCGACAGTCCTCTTC
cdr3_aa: CSVGLATVLF

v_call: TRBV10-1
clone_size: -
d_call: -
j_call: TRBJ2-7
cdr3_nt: TGCGCCTGCCGGGGGATCTACGAGCAGTACTTC
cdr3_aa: CACRGIYEQYF

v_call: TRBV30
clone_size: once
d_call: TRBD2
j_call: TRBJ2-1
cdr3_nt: TGTGCCTGGAGTGTACAACTAGCGGGAGGTTACAATGAGCAGTTCTTC
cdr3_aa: CAWSVQLAGGYNEQFF

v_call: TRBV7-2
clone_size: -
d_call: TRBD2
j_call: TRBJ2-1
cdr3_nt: TGTGCCAGCAGGGGGGGGACTAGCGGGAGTGTTAATGAGCAGTTCTTC
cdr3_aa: CASRGGTSGSVNEQFF

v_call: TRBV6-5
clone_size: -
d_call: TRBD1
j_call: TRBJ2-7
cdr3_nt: TGTGCCAGCAGGAGGGGGCTAGTGACCTACGAGCAGTACTTC
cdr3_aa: CASRRGLVTYEQYF

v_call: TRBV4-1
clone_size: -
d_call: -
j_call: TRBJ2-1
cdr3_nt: TGCGCCAGCAGCCAAGATTGGCAGTACAATGAGCAGTTCTTC
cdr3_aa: CASSQDWQYNEQFF

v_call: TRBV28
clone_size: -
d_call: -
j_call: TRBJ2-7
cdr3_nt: TGTGCCAGCAGTTCCGACCCCCAAGAGCAGTACTTC
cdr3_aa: CASSSDPQEQYF

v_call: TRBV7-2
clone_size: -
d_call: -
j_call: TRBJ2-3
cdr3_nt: TGTGCCAGCAGCGCAACCAGGAGGTCCAGCACAGATACGCAGTATTTT
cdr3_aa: CASSATRRSSTDTQYF

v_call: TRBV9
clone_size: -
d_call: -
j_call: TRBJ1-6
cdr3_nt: TGTGCCAGCAGCCCCACAGGGTCGGTGTCACCCCTCCACTTT
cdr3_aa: CASSPTGSVSPLHF

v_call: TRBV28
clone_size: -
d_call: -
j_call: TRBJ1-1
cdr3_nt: TGTGCCAGCAGTGTGGACAGCCTGAACACTGAAGCTTTCTTT
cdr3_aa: CASSVDSLNTEAFF

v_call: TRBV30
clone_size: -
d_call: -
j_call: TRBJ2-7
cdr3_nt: TGTGCCTGGAGGGGGGTTGGGACCTACGAGCAGTACTTC
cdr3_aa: CAWRGVGTYEQYF

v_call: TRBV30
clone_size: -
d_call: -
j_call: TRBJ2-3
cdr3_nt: TGTGCCTGGAGTGTACAAACAAGCAGGACAGATACGCAGTATTTT
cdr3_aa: CAWSVQTSRTDTQYF

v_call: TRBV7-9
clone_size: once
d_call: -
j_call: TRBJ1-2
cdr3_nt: TGTGCCAGCAGCTTAATCGGGACACAGCCCTATGGCTACACCTTC
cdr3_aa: CASSLIGTQPYGYTF

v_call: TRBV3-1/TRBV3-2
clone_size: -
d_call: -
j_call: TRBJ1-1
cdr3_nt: TGTGCCAGCAGCCAAACCGGGGGAGGGAACACTGAAGCTTTCTTT
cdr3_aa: CASSQTGGGNTEAFF

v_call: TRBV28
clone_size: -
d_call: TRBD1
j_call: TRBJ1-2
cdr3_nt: TGTGCCAGCAGCCGCGGGACAGCTGACTATGGCTACACCTTC
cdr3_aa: CASSRGTADYGYTF